This TCR beta chain was obtained from a study of spatial heterogeneity in lung cancer. Study-wide points: Mutation counts in tumors were tracked by counts of expanded intratumoral alpha and beta TCRs.

TCRdb analysed the 5' RACE reads with MiXCR anew, one entry per CDR3 protein. The table records roughly 4,900 distinct CDR3 sequences, about 12% of them present only once. Time point described: sample taken at primary tumor resection. Regarding this clonotype: What it binds is unknown. Germline is not matched at one junction end, which may reflect a read error.

The specimen comprised lung tumor tissue, sampled at surgery. The sequence came from a male donor with early-stage non-small cell lung cancer.

The CDR3 DNA is TGTGCCAGCAGTCTATGGGACAGGGGGCTCCGTGGCTACACCTTC. Amino acid sequence: CASSLWDRGLRGYTF. The chain employs TRBV28 and TRBJ1-2, with 12 bases fitting TRBD1. There are 15 residues in the CDR3. CDR1 is MDHEN and CDR2 is SYDVKM in the germline V gene.